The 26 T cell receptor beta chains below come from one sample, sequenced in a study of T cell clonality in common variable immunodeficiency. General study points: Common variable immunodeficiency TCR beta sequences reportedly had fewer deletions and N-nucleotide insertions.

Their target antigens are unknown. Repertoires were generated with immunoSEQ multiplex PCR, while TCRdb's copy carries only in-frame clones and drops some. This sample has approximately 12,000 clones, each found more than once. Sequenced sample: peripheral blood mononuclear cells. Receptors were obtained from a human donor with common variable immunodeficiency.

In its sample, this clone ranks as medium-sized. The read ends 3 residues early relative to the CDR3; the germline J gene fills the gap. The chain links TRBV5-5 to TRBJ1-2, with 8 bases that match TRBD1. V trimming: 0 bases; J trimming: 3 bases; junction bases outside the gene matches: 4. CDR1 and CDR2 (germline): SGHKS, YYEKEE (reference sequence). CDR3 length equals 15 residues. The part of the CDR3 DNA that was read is TGTGCCAGCAGCTTGGCGCCAGGGGGCTACTATGGC. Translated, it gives CASSLAPGGYYG. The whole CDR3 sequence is CASSLAPGGYYGYTF.

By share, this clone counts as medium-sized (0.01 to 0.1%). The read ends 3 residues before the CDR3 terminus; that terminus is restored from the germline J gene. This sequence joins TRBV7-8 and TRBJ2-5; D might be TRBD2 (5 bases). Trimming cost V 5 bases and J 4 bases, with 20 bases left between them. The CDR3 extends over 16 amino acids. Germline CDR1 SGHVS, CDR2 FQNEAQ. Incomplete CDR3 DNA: TGTGCCAGCAGCCGCCGGAGATTCCGGGGTACAGAGACC. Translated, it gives CASSRRRFRGTET. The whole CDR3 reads CASSRRRFRGTETQYF. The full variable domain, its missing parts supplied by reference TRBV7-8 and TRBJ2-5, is GAGVSQSPRYKVAKRGQDVALRCDPISGHVSLFWYQQALGQGPEFLTYFQNEAQLDKSGLPSDRFFAERPEGSVSTLKIQRTQQEDSAVYLCASSRRRFRGTETQYFGPGTRLLVL.

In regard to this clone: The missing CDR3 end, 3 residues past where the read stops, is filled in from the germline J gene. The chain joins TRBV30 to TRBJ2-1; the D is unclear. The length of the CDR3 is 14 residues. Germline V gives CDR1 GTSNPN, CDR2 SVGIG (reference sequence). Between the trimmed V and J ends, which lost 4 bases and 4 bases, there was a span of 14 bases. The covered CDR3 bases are TGTGCCTGGAATTCACAGTCTGGTTACAATGAG. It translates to CAWNSQSGYNE. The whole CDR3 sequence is CAWNSQSGYNEQFF.

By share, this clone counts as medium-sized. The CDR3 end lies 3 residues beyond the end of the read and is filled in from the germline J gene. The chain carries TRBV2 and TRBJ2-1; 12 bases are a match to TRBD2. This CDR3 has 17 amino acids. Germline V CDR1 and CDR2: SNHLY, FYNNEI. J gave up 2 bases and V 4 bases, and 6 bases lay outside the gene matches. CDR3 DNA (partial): TGTGCCAGCAGTGGGAGCGCTAGCGGGGGGGCCTACAATGAG. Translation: CASSGSASGGAYNE. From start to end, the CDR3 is CASSGSASGGAYNEQFF. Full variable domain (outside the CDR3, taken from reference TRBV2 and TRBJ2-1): EPEVTQTPSHQVTQMGQEVILRCVPISNHLYFYWYRQILGQKVEFLVSFYNNEISEKSEIFDDQFSVERPDGSNFTLKIRSTKLEDSAMYFCASSGSASGGAYNEQFFGPGTRLTVL.

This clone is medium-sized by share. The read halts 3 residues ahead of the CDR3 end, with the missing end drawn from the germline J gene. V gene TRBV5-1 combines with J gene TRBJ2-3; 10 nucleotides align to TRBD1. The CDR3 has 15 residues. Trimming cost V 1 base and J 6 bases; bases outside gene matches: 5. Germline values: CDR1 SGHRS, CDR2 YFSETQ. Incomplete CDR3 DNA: TGCGCCAGCAGCTTGAGTGGGACAGGGGTCGATACG. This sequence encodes CASSLSGTGVDT. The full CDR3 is CASSLSGTGVDTQYF.

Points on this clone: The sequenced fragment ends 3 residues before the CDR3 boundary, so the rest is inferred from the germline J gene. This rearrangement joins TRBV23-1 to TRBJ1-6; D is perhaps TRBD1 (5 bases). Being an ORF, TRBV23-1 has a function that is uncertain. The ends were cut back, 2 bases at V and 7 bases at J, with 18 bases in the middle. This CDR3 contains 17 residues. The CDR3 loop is CASSQRLREGNNSPLHF. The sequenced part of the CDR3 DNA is TGCGCCAGCAGTCAACGCCTCCGTGAGGGGAACAATTCACCC.

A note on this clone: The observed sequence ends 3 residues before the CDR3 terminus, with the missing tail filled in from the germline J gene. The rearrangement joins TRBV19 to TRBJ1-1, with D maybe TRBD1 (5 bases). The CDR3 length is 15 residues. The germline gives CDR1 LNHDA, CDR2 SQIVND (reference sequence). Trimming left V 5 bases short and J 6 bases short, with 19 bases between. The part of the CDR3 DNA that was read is TGTGCCAGTAGTCCCCCGGGAGGGGAGTTAGCTGAA. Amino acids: CASSPPGGELAE. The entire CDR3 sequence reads CASSPPGGELAEAFF.

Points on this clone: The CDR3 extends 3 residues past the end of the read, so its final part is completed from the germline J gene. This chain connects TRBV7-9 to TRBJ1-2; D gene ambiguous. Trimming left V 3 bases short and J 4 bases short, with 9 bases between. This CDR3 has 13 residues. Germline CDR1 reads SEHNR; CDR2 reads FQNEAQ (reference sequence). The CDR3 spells CASSFPVTYGYTF. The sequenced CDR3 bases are TGTGCCAGCAGCTTCCCGGTTACCTATGGC.

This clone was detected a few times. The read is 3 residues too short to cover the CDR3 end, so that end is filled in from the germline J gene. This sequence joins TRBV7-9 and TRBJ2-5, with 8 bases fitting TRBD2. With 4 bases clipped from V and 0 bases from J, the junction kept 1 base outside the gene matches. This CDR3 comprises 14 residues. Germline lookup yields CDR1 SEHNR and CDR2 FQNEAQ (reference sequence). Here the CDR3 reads CASSSLADQETQYF. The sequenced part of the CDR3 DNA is TGTGCCAGCAGCTCACTAGCGGACCAAGAGACC.

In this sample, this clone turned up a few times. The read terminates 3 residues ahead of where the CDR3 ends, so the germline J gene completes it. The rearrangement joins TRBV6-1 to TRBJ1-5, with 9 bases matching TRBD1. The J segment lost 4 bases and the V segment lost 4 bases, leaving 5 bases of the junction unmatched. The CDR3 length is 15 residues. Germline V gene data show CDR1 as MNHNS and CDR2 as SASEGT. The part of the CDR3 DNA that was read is TGTGCCAGCAGTGCTTCGGGACAGGGAAATCAGCCC. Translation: CASSASGQGNQP. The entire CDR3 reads CASSASGQGNQPQHF.

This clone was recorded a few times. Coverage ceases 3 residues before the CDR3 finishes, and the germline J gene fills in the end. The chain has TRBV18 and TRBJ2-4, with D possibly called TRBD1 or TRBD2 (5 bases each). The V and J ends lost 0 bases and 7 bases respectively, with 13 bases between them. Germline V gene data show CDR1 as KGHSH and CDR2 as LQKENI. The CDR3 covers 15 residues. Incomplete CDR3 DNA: TGTGCCAGCTCACCACCATCCAGAGAGGGGAACATT. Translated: CASSPPSREGNI. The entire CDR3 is CASSPPSREGNIQYF.

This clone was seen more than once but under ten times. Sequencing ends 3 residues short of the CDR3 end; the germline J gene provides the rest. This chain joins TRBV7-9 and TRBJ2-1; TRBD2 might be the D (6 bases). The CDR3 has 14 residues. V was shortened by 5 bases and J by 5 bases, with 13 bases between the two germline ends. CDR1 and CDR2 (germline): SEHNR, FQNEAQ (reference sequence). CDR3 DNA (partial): TGTGCCAGCAGCGGAACTAGCTGGGACAATGAG. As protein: CASSGTSWDNE. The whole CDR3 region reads CASSGTSWDNEQFF.

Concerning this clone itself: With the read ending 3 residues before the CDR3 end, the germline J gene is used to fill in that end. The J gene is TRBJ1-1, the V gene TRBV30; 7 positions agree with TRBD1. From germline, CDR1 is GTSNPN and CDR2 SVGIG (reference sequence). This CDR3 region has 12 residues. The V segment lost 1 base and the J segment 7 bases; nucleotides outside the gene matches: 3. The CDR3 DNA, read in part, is TGTGCCTGGAGTGGGACAGGTCTTGAA. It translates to CAWSGTGLE. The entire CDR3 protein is CAWSGTGLEAFF.

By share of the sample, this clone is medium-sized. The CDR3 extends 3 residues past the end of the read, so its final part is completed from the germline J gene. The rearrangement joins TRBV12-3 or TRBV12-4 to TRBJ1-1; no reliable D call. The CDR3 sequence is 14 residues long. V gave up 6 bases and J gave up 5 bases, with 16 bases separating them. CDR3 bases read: TGTGCCAGCAGCTCTAATGGGCAATGGACTGAA. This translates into CASSSNGQWTE. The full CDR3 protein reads CASSSNGQWTEAFF.

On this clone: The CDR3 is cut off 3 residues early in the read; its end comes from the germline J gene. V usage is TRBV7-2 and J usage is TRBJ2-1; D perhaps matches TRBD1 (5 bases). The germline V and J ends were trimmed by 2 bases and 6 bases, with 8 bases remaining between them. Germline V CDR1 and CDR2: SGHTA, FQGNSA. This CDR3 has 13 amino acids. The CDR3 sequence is CASSLLGPNEQFF. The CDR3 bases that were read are TGTGCCAGCAGCTTATTGGGGCCCAATGAG.

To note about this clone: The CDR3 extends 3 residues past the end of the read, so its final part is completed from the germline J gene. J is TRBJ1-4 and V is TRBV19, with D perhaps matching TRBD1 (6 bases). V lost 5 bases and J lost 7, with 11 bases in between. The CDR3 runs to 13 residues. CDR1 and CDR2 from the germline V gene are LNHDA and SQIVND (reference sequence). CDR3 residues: CASSLQQGEKLFF. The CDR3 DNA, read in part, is TGTGCCAGTAGTCTACAACAGGGTGAAAAA.

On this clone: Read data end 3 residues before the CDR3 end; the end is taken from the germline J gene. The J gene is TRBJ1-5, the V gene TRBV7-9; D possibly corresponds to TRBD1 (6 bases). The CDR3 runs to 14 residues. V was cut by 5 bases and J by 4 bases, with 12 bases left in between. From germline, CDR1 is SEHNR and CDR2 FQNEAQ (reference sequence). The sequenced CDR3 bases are TGTGCCAGCAGCCGTCCCGGACAGAATCAGCCC. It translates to CASSRPGQNQP. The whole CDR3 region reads CASSRPGQNQPQHF.

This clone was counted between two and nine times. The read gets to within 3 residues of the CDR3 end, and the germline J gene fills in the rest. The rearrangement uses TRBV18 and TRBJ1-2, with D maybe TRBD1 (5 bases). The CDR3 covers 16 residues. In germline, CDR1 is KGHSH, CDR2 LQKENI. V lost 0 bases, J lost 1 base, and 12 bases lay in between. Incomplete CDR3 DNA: TGTGCCAGCTCACCACCCGGGGGTCTCGGTAACTATGGC. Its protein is CASSPPGGLGNYG. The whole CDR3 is CASSPPGGLGNYGYTF.

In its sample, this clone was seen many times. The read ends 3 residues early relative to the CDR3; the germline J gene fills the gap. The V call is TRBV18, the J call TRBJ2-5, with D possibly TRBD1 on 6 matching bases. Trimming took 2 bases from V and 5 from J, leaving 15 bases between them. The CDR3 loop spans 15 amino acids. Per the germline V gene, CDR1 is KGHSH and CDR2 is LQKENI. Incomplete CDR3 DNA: TGTGCCAGCTCACCATTTGGGGGCCGGGGTGAGACC. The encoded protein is CASSPFGGRGET. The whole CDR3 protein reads CASSPFGGRGETQYF.

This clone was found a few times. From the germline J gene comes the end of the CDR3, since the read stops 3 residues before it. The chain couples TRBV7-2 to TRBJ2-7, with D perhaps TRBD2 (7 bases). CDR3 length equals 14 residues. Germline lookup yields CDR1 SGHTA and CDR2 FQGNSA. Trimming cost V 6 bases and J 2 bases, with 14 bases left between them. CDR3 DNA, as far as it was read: TGTGCCAGCAGGTTGGGGGGGCAGCCCTACGAG. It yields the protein CASRLGGQPYE. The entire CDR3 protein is CASRLGGQPYEQYF.

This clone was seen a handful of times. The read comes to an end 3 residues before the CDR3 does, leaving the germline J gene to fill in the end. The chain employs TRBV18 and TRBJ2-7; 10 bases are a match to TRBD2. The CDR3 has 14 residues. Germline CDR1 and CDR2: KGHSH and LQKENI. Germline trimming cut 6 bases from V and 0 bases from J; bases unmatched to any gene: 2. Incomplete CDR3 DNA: TGTGCCAGCTCGGCTAGCGGGGGCTCCTACGAG. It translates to CASSASGGSYE. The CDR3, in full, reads CASSASGGSYEQYF.

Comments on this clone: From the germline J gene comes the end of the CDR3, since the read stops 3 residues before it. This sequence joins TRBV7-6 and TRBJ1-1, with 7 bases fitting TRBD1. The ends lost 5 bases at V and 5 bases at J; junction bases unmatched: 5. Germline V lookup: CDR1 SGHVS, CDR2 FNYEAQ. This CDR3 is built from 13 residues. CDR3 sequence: CASSRQGWTEAFF. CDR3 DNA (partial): TGTGCCAGCAGCCGACAGGGTTGGACTGAA. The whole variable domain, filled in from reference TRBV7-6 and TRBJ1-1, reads GAGVSQSPRYKVTKRGQDVALRCDPISGHVSLYWYRQALGQGPEFLTYFNYEAQQDKSGLPNDRFSAERPEGSISTLTIQRTEQRDSAMYRCASSRQGWTEAFFGQGTRLTVV.

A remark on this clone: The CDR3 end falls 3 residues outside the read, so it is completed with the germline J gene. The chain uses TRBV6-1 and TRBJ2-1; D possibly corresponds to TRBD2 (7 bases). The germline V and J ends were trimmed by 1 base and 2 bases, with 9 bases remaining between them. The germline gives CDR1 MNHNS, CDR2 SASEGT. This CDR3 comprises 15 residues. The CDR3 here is CASSEEGGAYNEQFF. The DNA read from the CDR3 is TGTGCCAGCAGTGAAGAGGGGGGGGCCTACAATGAG.

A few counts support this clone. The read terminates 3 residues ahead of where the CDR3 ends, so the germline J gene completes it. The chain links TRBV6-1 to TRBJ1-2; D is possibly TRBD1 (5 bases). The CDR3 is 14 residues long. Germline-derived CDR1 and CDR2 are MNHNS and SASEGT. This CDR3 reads CASSEARGLGGYTF. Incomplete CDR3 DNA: TGTGCCAGCAGTGAAGCGCGGGGGTTAGGGGGC.

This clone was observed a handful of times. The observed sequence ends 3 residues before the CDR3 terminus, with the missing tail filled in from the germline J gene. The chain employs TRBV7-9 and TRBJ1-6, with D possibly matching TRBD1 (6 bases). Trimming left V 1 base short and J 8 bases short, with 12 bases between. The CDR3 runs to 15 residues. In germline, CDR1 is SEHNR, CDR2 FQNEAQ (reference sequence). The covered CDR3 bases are TGTGCCAGCAGCTTAGACAGGGATCTCGATTCACCC. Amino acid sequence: CASSLDRDLDSP. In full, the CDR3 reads CASSLDRDLDSPLHF. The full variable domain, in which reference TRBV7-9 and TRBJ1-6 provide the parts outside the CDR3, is DTGVSQNPRHKITKRGQNVTFRCDPISEHNRLYWYRQTLGQGPEFLTYFQNEAQLEKSRLLSDRFSAERPKGSFSTLEIQRTEQGDSAMYLCASSLDRDLDSPLHFGNGTRLTVT.

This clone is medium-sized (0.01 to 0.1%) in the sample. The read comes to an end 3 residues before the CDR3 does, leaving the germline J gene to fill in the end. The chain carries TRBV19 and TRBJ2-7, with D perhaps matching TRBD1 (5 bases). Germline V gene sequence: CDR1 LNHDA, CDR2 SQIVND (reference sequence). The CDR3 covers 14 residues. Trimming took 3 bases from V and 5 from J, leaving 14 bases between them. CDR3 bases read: TGTGCCAGTAGTATGCGGCAGGGAAGCAACGAG. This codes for CASSMRQGSNE. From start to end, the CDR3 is CASSMRQGSNEQYF. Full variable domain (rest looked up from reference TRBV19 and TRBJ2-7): DGGITQSPKYLFRKEGQNVTLSCEQNLNHDAMYWYRQDPGQGLRLIYYSQIVNDFQKGDIAEGYSVSREKKESFPLTVTSAQKNPTAFYLCASSMRQGSNEQYFGPGTRLTVT.